The 25 T cell receptor beta chains reported below all come from one sample, sequenced in a study of a mutant IDH1 vaccine in newly diagnosed glioma. Sequenced by immunoSEQ multiplex PCR; TCRdb stores in-frame clones only, minus some. The table has 12,000 or so clones, around 87% seen once. Documented time point: week 5, during vaccination. Doses comprised 300 ug of mutant IDH1 20-mer peptide each, plus topical imiquimod. These receptors have no known antigen. This specimen was PBMCs, taken from a glioma patient whose treatment included an IDH1 peptide vaccine. These receptors all come from a woman aged 40 to 50 with glioma. Some clones in this sample may be carry-over from other donors' samples.

The CDR3 protein is CASSDRLAGGADTQYF. Written as DNA, the CDR3 is TGCGCCAGCAGTGATCGACTAGCGGGAGGAGCAGATACGCAGTATTTT. The chain is built from TRBV10-1 and TRBJ2-3; 13 bases line up with TRBD2. The germline gives CDR1 WNHNN, CDR2 SYGVQD (reference sequence). Trimming at V came to 3 bases and at J to 4 bases, leaving 4 bases not matched to a gene. This CDR3 spans 16 amino acids.

The chain joins TRBV7-2 to TRBJ1-5; no definite D call. The CDR3 is 13 residues long. Deletions cut 3 bases from V and 5 bases from J, with 8 bases between. Germline assignment: CDR1 SGHTA and CDR2 FQGNSA. The CDR3 loop is CASSFMGDQPQHF. CDR3 bases: TGTGCCAGCAGCTTTATGGGAGATCAGCCCCAGCATTTT.

The rearrangement uses TRBV29-1 and TRBJ1-2, with 7 bases aligning to TRBD1. Germline CDR1 is SQVTM and CDR2 is ANQGSEA. The CDR3 has 13 residues. V shed 6 bases, J shed 3 bases, and the junction held 7 bases outside the gene matches. The CDR3, as DNA: TGCAGCGTACTGGACAGGATTGACTATGGCTACACCTTC. This gives the protein CSVLDRIDYGYTF. The full variable domain, rest sourced from reference TRBV29-1 and TRBJ1-2, is SAVISQKPSRDICQRGTSLTIQCQVDSQVTMMFWYRQQPGQSLTLIATANQGSEATYESGFVIDKFPISRPNLTFSTLTVSNMSPEDSSIYLCSVLDRIDYGYTFGSGTRLTVV.

A note on this clone: In the same sample, other DNA sequences code for this CDR3. The gene calls are TRBV30 and TRBJ1-1; D call uncertain. The CDR3 loop spans 11 amino acids. Trimming removed 3 bases from V and 1 base from J, with 3 bases in between. Germline V gene lookup returns CDR1 GTSNPN and CDR2 SVGIG (reference sequence). CDR3 nucleotide sequence: TGTGCCTGGAGGCAGAACACTGAAGCTTTCTTT. The encoded protein is CAWRQNTEAFF. Together with reference TRBV30 and TRBJ1-1, the CDR3 gives the full variable domain: SQTIHQWPATLVQPVGSPLSLECTVEGTSNPNLYWYRQAAGRGLQLLFYSVGIGQISSEVPQNLSASRPQDRQFILSSKKLLLSDSGFYLCAWRQNTEAFFGQGTRLTVV.

This clone is termed medium-sized. The chain is built from TRBV5-4 and TRBJ1-2, with 9 bases fitting TRBD1. V trimming: 5 bases; J trimming: 2 bases; junction bases outside the gene matches: 10. The germline V gene has CDR1 SGHNT and CDR2 YYREEE (reference sequence). The CDR3 totals 16 residues. CDR3 in amino acids: CASRSVPGQGNYGYTF. The CDR3 DNA sequence: TGTGCCAGCAGGTCTGTACCGGGACAGGGAAACTATGGCTACACCTTC.

The rearrangement links TRBV2 to TRBJ1-5, with D possibly matching TRBD1 (5 bases). This CDR3 has 11 residues. The germline V gene encodes CDR1 SNHLY and CDR2 FYNNEI. V lost 5 bases to trimming and J lost 11 bases, with 10 bases between them. CDR3 amino acids: CASSQGTTQHF. In DNA, the CDR3 is TGTGCCAGCAGTCAAGGGACGACCCAGCATTTT. Using reference TRBV2 and TRBJ1-5 for the parts outside the CDR3, the full variable domain is EPEVTQTPSHQVTQMGQEVILRCVPISNHLYFYWYRQILGQKVEFLVSFYNNEISEKSEIFDDQFSVERPDGSNFTLKIRSTKLEDSAMYFCASSQGTTQHFGDGTRLSIL.

This chain links TRBV2 with TRBJ2-7; TRBD1 agrees at 7 bases. There are 14 residues in the CDR3. V lost 6 bases and J lost 1; bases outside the gene matches: 6. Germline CDR1 reads SNHLY; CDR2 reads FYNNEI. CDR3 sequence: CASRGTDTSYEQYF. The CDR3 DNA reads as TGTGCCAGCAGGGGGACAGATACTTCCTACGAGCAGTACTTC.

The V call is TRBV5-1, the J call TRBJ1-5, with no clear D. The V and J ends lost 0 bases and 7 bases respectively, with 11 bases between them. Germline V CDR1 and CDR2: SGHRS, YFSETQ. CDR3 length equals 14 residues. The CDR3: CASSLDGNVQPQHF. DNA of the CDR3: TGCGCCAGCAGCTTGGATGGTAATGTCCAGCCCCAGCATTTT.

The chain couples TRBV6-5 to TRBJ1-6, with D maybe TRBD1 (6 bases). CDR3 length: 15 residues. Germline CDR1 and CDR2: MNHEY and SVGAGI. Between the trimmed V and J ends, which lost 5 bases and 2 bases, there was a span of 10 bases. In DNA, the CDR3 is TGTGCCAGCAGTGCCGGACAGCCCTATAATTCACCCCTCCACTTT. It codes for CASSAGQPYNSPLHF.

The chain is built from TRBV5-8 and TRBJ2-5, with a weak D call TRBD1 (6 bases). CDR1 SGHTS and CDR2 YDEGEE come from the germline V gene. V was trimmed by 4 bases and J by 8 bases, leaving 18 bases between them. The CDR3 has 14 residues. The CDR3 DNA sequence: TGTGCCAGCAGCCTTTTCGTTGAGGGGGAAACCCAGTACTTC. It is translated as CASSLFVEGETQYF.

The sample holds a few counts of this clone. The rearrangement joins TRBV7-9 to TRBJ1-6; D is uncertain. Germline lookup yields CDR1 SEHNR and CDR2 FQNEAQ (reference sequence). The ends were cut back, 3 bases at V and 8 bases at J, with 17 bases in the middle. The CDR3 has 16 amino acids. The CDR3 region is CASSFARDGIDSPLHF. The CDR3 region has the DNA TGTGCCAGCAGCTTTGCGAGGGATGGTATAGATTCACCCCTCCACTTT. The whole variable domain, remainder taken from reference TRBV7-9 and TRBJ1-6, is DTGVSQNPRHKITKRGQNVTFRCDPISEHNRLYWYRQTLGQGPEFLTYFQNEAQLEKSRLLSDRFSAERPKGSFSTLEIQRTEQGDSAMYLCASSFARDGIDSPLHFGNGTRLTVT.

The chain recombines TRBV4-1 with TRBJ1-4; the D is unclear. Germline-derived CDR1 and CDR2 are MGHRA and YSYEKL. There are 15 residues in the CDR3. Between the trimmed V and J ends, which lost 1 base and 8 bases, there was a span of 14 bases. The CDR3 loop is CASSQVYMGKEKLFF. The CDR3 DNA is TGCGCCAGCAGCCAAGTTTATATGGGAAAAGAAAAACTGTTTTTT.

This clone appeared a single time. The V and J genes are TRBV4-1 and TRBJ1-2; TRBD1 might be the D (5 bases). V shed 6 bases and J shed 4 bases, with 15 bases lying between them. Germline CDR1 and CDR2: MGHRA and YSYEKL. The CDR3 runs 14 residues. CDR3 in DNA: TGCGCCAGCAGAGCCGGGACCCTATCCTATGGCTACACCTTC. This gives the protein CASRAGTLSYGYTF.

The rearrangement uses TRBV5-1 and TRBJ2-2; the D gene is possibly TRBD1 (5 bases). The CDR3 sequence is 14 residues long. V lost 3 bases and J lost 5, with 11 bases in between. Germline V gene lookup returns CDR1 SGHRS and CDR2 YFSETQ. CDR3 nucleotides: TGCGCCAGCAGCTCCCAGGGTAGGACCGGGGAGCTGTTTTTT. This encodes CASSSQGRTGELFF.

J is TRBJ2-6 and V is TRBV7-2; D is perhaps TRBD2 (6 bases). V lost 5 bases and J lost 2, with 19 bases in between. Germline CDR1 and CDR2: SGHTA and FQGNSA. CDR3 size: 18 residues. CDR3 region: CASSPGQAGRAGANVLTF. The CDR3 DNA reads as TGTGCCAGCAGCCCGGGGCAGGCGGGGCGGGCTGGGGCCAACGTCCTGACTTTC. Filled out from reference TRBV7-2 and TRBJ2-6, the complete variable domain reads GAGVSQSPSNKVTEKGKDVELRCDPISGHTALYWYRQSLGQGLEFLIYFQGNSAPDKSGLPSDRFSAERTGGSVSTLTIQRTQQEDSAVYLCASSPGQAGRAGANVLTFGAGSRLTVL.

The chain links TRBV7-9 to TRBJ2-7, with D unclear. This CDR3 is built from 11 residues. Germline V gene sequence: CDR1 SEHNR, CDR2 FQNEAQ (reference sequence). V was pared by 1 base and J by 5 bases, with 3 bases between. In DNA form, the CDR3 reads TGTGCCAGCAGCTTAGAAGACGAGCAGTACTTC. Protein sequence: CASSLEDEQYF.

The sample holds one count of this clone. The chain has TRBV6-5 and TRBJ2-3; 8 nucleotides line up with TRBD2. Germline loops: CDR1 MNHEY, CDR2 SVGAGI. Trimming cost V 8 bases and J 0 bases; bases outside gene matches: 4. CDR3 length: 14 residues. Written as DNA, the CDR3 is TGTGCCAGCGGGCGGGGGGTTAGCACAGATACGCAGTATTTT. This codes for CASGRGVSTDTQYF.

V gene TRBV5-1 combines with J gene TRBJ1-1; D is unresolved. V was shortened by 4 bases and J by 1 base, with 8 bases between the two germline ends. Germline V lookup: CDR1 SGHRS, CDR2 YFSETQ. The length of the CDR3 is 13 residues. CDR3 sequence reads: CASSGPPNTEAFF. The DNA of the CDR3 is TGCGCCAGCAGCGGCCCGCCGAACACTGAAGCTTTCTTT. The full variable domain, with the rest looked up from reference TRBV5-1 and TRBJ1-1, is KAGVTQTPRYLIKTRGQQVTLSCSPISGHRSVSWYQQTPGQGLQFLFEYFSETQRNKGNFPGRFSGRQFSNSRSEMNVSTLELGDSALYLCASSGPPNTEAFFGQGTRLTVV.

This clone has a handful of counts. This chain links TRBV6-1 with TRBJ1-1, with 9 bases fitting TRBD1. This CDR3 is built from 14 residues. V shed 11 bases, J shed 5 bases, and the junction held 12 bases outside the gene matches. Germline lookup yields CDR1 MNHNS and CDR2 SASEGT. CDR3 sequence: CACQGQGVKTEAFF. The CDR3 DNA is TGTGCCTGCCAGGGACAGGGTGTAAAGACTGAAGCTTTCTTT.

The chain's CDR3 is CASKRVPGGLAEQYF. The CDR3, as DNA: TGTGCCAGTAAAAGGGTGCCAGGAGGCCTCGCCGAGCAGTACTTC. This rearrangement joins TRBV19 to TRBJ2-7, with a tentative D call TRBD2 (5 bases). Per germline, CDR1 LNHDA and CDR2 SQIVND (reference sequence). The CDR3 loop spans 15 amino acids. Trimming took off 7 bases at V and 6 bases at J, with 22 bases between the two ends. Full variable domain (outside the CDR3, taken from reference TRBV19 and TRBJ2-7): DGGITQSPKYLFRKEGQNVTLSCEQNLNHDAMYWYRQDPGQGLRLIYYSQIVNDFQKGDIAEGYSVSREKKESFPLTVTSAQKNPTAFYLCASKRVPGGLAEQYFGPGTRLTVT.

The V call is TRBV27, the J call TRBJ2-1, with TRBD2 matching 8 bases. Germline V gives CDR1 MNHEY, CDR2 SMNVEV (reference sequence). This CDR3 is built from 14 residues. With 5 bases clipped from V and 2 bases from J, the junction kept 2 bases outside the gene matches. CDR3 nucleotide sequence: TGTGCCAGCAGTCCGGGACTAGCCTACAATGAGCAGTTCTTC. Translated: CASSPGLAYNEQFF.

V is TRBV7-9 and J is TRBJ2-3, with TRBD2 identical over 13 bases. Germline CDR1 is SEHNR and CDR2 is FQNEAQ (reference sequence). The trim removed 5 bases at V and 1 base at J, leaving 6 bases unmatched. This CDR3 is 17 amino acids long. The CDR3 region has the DNA TGTGCCAGCAGCATTGCCGGGACTAGCGGGGGCACAGATACGCAGTATTTT. Its protein is CASSIAGTSGGTDTQYF.

This clone was seen a few times. The gene calls are TRBV2 and TRBJ2-3; possibly TRBD2 for D (5 bases). The CDR3 extends over 16 amino acids. Trimming pared 3 bases from V and 2 bases from J, leaving 15 bases between. Germline CDR1 reads SNHLY; CDR2 reads FYNNEI. The DNA of the CDR3 is TGTGCCAGCAGTGAGGAGGATAGCGCCTACACAGATACGCAGTATTTT. As protein: CASSEEDSAYTDTQYF.

This sequence joins TRBV2 and TRBJ1-2; tentative D call: TRBD1 (5 bases). Germline assignment: CDR1 SNHLY and CDR2 FYNNEI. V was shortened by 6 bases and J by 8 bases, with 13 bases between the two germline ends. CDR3 length: 12 residues. CDR3 amino acids: CASSGDLWGYTF. CDR3 DNA: TGTGCCAGCAGCGGGGACCTGTGGGGCTACACCTTC.

The chain is built from TRBV19 and TRBJ2-7; 13 bases line up with TRBD2. Germline-derived CDR1 and CDR2 are LNHDA and SQIVND (reference sequence). The CDR3 has 18 amino acids. V shed 4 bases and J 3 bases; nucleotides not matched to a gene: 12. The CDR3 region has the DNA TGTGCCAGTAGTACTTACGAAGGACTAGCGGGAGTTAACTACGAGCAGTACTTC. As protein: CASSTYEGLAGVNYEQYF.